These T cell receptor beta chains were read from a single sample in a study of T cells in tuberculosis. Profiling relied on immunoSEQ multiplex PCR, and the TCRdb table lists in-frame clones only, not all of them. The table shows 47,000 or so clones, with roughly 96% occurring only once. The specimen was PBMCs, collected at tuberculosis diagnosis. The source is an adult with tuberculosis. CDR3s include the opening cysteine and the closing phenylalanine or tryptophan. D genes are given only for firm matches. Only part of the rows carry a size: once, few, many, or a class if the clone is expanded.

V	D	size	J	DNA	CDR3
TRBV2	TRBD1	NA	TRBJ1-1	TGTGCCAGCAGACTAATCCGGGACAGGGTCTCTGAAGCTTTCTTT	CASRLIRDRVSEAFF
TRBV18	NA	NA	TRBJ1-2	TGTGCCAGCTCACCATGGGAGTCGACTTATGGCTACACCTTC	CASSPWESTYGYTF
TRBV30	NA	NA	TRBJ1-2	TGTGCCTGGAGACGACAGAGCTATGGCTACACCTTC	CAWRRQSYGYTF
TRBV30	NA	NA	TRBJ1-1	TGTGCCTGGAGCCCAACAGGGACATTGAACACTGAAGCTTTCTTT	CAWSPTGTLNTEAFF
TRBV4-1	TRBD1	NA	TRBJ1-2	TGCGCCAGCAGCCCACAGGGGGCGTCTAACTATGGCTACACCTTC	CASSPQGASNYGYTF
TRBV29-1	NA	once	TRBJ2-5	TGCAGCGTTGAAGGAAACTCGGAGACCCAGTACTTC	CSVEGNSETQYF
TRBV30	TRBD1	NA	TRBJ2-7	TGTGCCGCTTTAGGGACAGGGGTCTACGAGCAGTACTTC	CAALGTGVYEQYF
TRBV29-1	NA	NA	TRBJ2-1	TGCAGCGTTGATGGTCAGCCGGGGTACAATGAGCAGTTCTTC	CSVDGQPGYNEQFF
TRBV30	NA	NA	TRBJ1-1	TGTGCCTGGAACAGGGCCACTGAAGCTTTCTTT	CAWNRATEAFF
TRBV5-4	NA	NA	TRBJ1-1	TGTGCCAGCAGCAATAGCCTCAACAGGGTGAACACTGAAGCTTTCTTT	CASSNSLNRVNTEAFF
TRBV29-1	TRBD1	once	TRBJ1-2	TGCAGCGCTTCCTCCGGGACAGGGGTGACCTATGGCTACACCTTC	CSASSGTGVTYGYTF
TRBV5-1	NA	NA	TRBJ2-1	TGCGCCAGCAGCTCTAGCGCCGATGAGCAGTTCTTC	CASSSSADEQFF
TRBV28	NA	NA	TRBJ2-5	TGTGCCAGCAGACAGGCAGGGGAGACCCAGTACTTC	CASRQAGETQYF
TRBV7-2	NA	NA	TRBJ1-5	TGTGCCAGCAGCTTAGGAGGCAGGGAGGATCAGCCCCAGCATTTT	CASSLGGREDQPQHF
TRBV5-6	TRBD1	NA	TRBJ1-1	TGTGCCAGCAGACACAGGGGGCGAGGCACTGAAGCTTTCTTT	CASRHRGRGTEAFF
TRBV30	NA	NA	TRBJ2-1	TGTGCCTGGAAGAGAGACCTGGGGGGAAGTGAGCAGTTCTTC	CAWKRDLGGSEQFF
TRBV30	NA	NA	TRBJ1-2	TGTGCCTGGAGTCTTGTGGCAGGGCGAGCTAACTATGGCTACACCTTC	CAWSLVAGRANYGYTF
TRBV19	NA	NA	TRBJ1-2	TGTGCCAGTAGGTCCTCCCTAGGAGTCCTTTATGGCTACACCTTC	CASRSSLGVLYGYTF
TRBV5-4	NA	NA	TRBJ2-7	TGTGCCAGCAGCCTCAAAGGAGGGCCGGTTCGCGAGCAGTACTTC	CASSLKGGPVREQYF
TRBV4-3	NA	NA	TRBJ2-2	TGCGCCAGCAGCCAAGAACGATCCGGACAGTTCGCGAACACCGGGGAGCTGTTTTTT	CASSQERSGQFANTGELFF
TRBV19	TRBD2	NA	TRBJ2-7	TGTGCCAGCGGCGGACTAGCGGAGGGCACCTACGAGCAGTACTTC	CASGGLAEGTYEQYF
TRBV7-6	TRBD2	NA	TRBJ2-7	TGTGCCAGCAGCTTATTTCTAGCGGATTCCTACGAGCAGTACTTC	CASSLFLADSYEQYF
TRBV29-1	NA	NA	TRBJ1-4	TGCAGCGTTGAAGGGAGGGATGCAACTAATGAAAAACTGTTTTTT	CSVEGRDATNEKLFF
TRBV27	TRBD1	NA	TRBJ2-1	TGTGCCAGCAGTCCACCACAGGGGCCGTCCAATGAGCAGTTCTTC	CASSPPQGPSNEQFF
TRBV30	TRBD1	NA	TRBJ1-2	TGTGCCACATTTGGACAGGGTATCAACTATGGCTACACCTTC	CATFGQGINYGYTF
TRBV6-5	NA	once	TRBJ1-1	TGTGCCAGCAGTTACCGTCGGGAGAACACTGAAGCTTTCTTT	CASSYRRENTEAFF
TRBV4-3	TRBD2	NA	TRBJ2-3	TGCGCCAGCAGCCAAGTGGGACTAGCGTGGGTAGATACGCAGTATTTT	CASSQVGLAWVDTQYF
TRBV7-2	NA	NA	TRBJ2-5	TGTGCCAGCAGCTTACTGGGGGGAGGCCGGCAAGAGACCCAGTACTTC	CASSLLGGGRQETQYF
TRBV7-2	TRBD1	NA	TRBJ1-2	TGTGCCAGCAGCCCTTGGACAGGGAACTATGGCTACACCTTC	CASSPWTGNYGYTF
TRBV10-1	TRBD2	NA	TRBJ2-3	TGCGCCAGCAGTGGGGAACATAGCGGGACGCAGTATTTT	CASSGEHSGTQYF
TRBV5-1	NA	NA	TRBJ1-5	TGCGCCAGCAGCTTGGGAGGGGGTGGTCAGCCCCAGCATTTT	CASSLGGGGQPQHF
TRBV7-2	NA	once	TRBJ1-2	TGTGCCAGCAGTCCTCCAGGGGTCTATGGCTACACCTTC	CASSPPGVYGYTF
TRBV6-6	TRBD2	NA	TRBJ2-5	TGTGCCAGCAGTAAACCAGCGGGAGGGCCAGAGACCCAGTACTTC	CASSKPAGGPETQYF
TRBV27	NA	NA	TRBJ2-5	TGTGCCAGCAGCTACGCGGGTGGGGAGACCCAGTACTTC	CASSYAGGETQYF
TRBV7-2	NA	NA	TRBJ2-3	TGTGCCAGCAGCTTATTTGGGGCCGGCACAGATACGCAGTATTTT	CASSLFGAGTDTQYF
TRBV6-1	NA	NA	TRBJ2-2	TGTGCCAGCAGTGACTTTGTCTTAAACACCGGGGAGCTGTTTTTT	CASSDFVLNTGELFF
TRBV25-1	NA	NA	TRBJ1-2	TGTGCCAGCAGTGCAGCGTATGGCTACACCTTC	CASSAAYGYTF
TRBV7-2	NA	NA	TRBJ2-1	TGTGCCAGCAGCTTAGAGGGACTAAGGGGGAATGAGCAGTTCTTC	CASSLEGLRGNEQFF
TRBV5-1	NA	NA	TRBJ2-1	TGCGCCAGCAGCTCAGGTCTCCCCTCTTACAATGAGCAGTTCTTC	CASSSGLPSYNEQFF
TRBV27	NA	NA	TRBJ1-6	TGTGCCAGCAGAAATCGCGGACACGACGGTAATTCACCCCTCCACTTT	CASRNRGHDGNSPLHF
TRBV27	NA	NA	TRBJ2-1	TGTGCCAGCAGTTTATCGGAGTACAATGAGCAGTTCTTC	CASSLSEYNEQFF
TRBV27	TRBD2	once	TRBJ2-7	TGTGCCAGCAGACCCGGACTAGCGGGAGTTGCCGAGCAGTACTTC	CASRPGLAGVAEQYF
TRBV30	TRBD2	NA	TRBJ2-3	TGTGCCTGGAGTGTAGGACTAGCGGGAGATACGCAGTATTTT	CAWSVGLAGDTQYF
TRBV10-1	TRBD2	NA	TRBJ2-4	TGCGCCAGCAGTGGGGCTAGCGGGAGAGCAAACATTCAGTACTTC	CASSGASGRANIQYF
TRBV28	NA	NA	TRBJ2-1	TGTGCCAGCAAGGGAGGCAATGAGCAGTTCTTC	CASKGGNEQFF
TRBV4-1	TRBD2	NA	TRBJ2-1	TGCGCCAGCAGCCAAGTTCTCTGGGAGGGAAACAATGAGCAGTTCTTC	CASSQVLWEGNNEQFF
TRBV9	TRBD1	NA	TRBJ1-2	TGTGCCAGCAGGGCTGACAGGGTGGGTGGCTACACCTTC	CASRADRVGGYTF
TRBV30	TRBD1	NA	TRBJ1-1	TGTGCCTGGGGGGCAGGGGGGACTGAAGCTTTCTTT	CAWGAGGTEAFF
TRBV6-1	NA	NA	TRBJ2-3	TGTGCCAGCAGTGAACAGGGCAGGGGCCGCACAGATACGCAGTATTTT	CASSEQGRGRTDTQYF
TRBV11-3	NA	NA	TRBJ1-1	TGTGCCAGCAGCTTATCGACGGAGACTGAAGCTTTCTTT	CASSLSTETEAFF
TRBV30	NA	NA	TRBJ1-5	TGTGCCTGGAGACCTAATGAAAATCAGCCCCAGCATTTT	CAWRPNENQPQHF
TRBV5-5	NA	NA	TRBJ2-3	TGTGCCAGCAGCTTGGGGACAACAACAGATACGCAGTATTTT	CASSLGTTTDTQYF